This T cell receptor beta chain came from a study of blood T cell repertoires in COVID-19. On the study more broadly: Nucleic acid was either cDNA or gDNA, and it came from T cells, B-cell-depleted T cells, or PBMCs.

The CDR3 is 14 amino acids. The germline V gene has CDR1 SGHVS and CDR2 FQNEAQ. V lost 6 bases to trimming and J lost 3 bases, with 14 bases between them. A Seattle source enrolled patients during active infection and followed them longitudinally. As handled by the study authors: The assay estimated nucleated cells by amplifying reference gene primers. Some clones are missing from TCRdb's copy, which holds only in-frame ones; the method was immunoSEQ multiplex PCR. From that table come the V and J calls and clone size; the DNA was used to work out D and trimming. The sample gives about 55,000 clones, 80% to 90% of which show up once; 3.6% is in the top ten.

Sequences were obtained from peripheral blood. V usage is TRBV7-8 and J usage is TRBJ1-1; D remains unclear. The clonotype was recovered from a middle-aged man with COVID-19, enrolled during active disease. The CDR3 coding sequence is TGTGCCAGCAGAGAGTGGGGAGAAGACACTGAAGCTTTCTTT. This gives the protein CASREWGEDTEAFF.